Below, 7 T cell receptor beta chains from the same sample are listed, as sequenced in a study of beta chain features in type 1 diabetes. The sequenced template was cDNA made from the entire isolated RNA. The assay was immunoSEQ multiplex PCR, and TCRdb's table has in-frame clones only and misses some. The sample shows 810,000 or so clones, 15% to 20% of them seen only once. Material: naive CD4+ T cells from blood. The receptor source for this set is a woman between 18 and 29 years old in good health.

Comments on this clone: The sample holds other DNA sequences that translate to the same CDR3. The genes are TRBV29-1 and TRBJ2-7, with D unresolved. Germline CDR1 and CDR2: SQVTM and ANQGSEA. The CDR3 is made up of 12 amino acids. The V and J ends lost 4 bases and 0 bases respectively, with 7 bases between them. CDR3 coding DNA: TGCAGCGTTGTTGGCCCCTCCTACGAGCAGTACTTC. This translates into CSVVGPSYEQYF.

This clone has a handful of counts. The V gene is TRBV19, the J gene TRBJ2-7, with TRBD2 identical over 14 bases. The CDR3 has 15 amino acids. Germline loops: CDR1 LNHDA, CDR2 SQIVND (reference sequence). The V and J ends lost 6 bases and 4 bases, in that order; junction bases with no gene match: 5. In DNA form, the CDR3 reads TGTGCCAGTAGGGCCGGGACTAGCGGGAGTTACGAGCAGTACTTC. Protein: CASRAGTSGSYEQYF.

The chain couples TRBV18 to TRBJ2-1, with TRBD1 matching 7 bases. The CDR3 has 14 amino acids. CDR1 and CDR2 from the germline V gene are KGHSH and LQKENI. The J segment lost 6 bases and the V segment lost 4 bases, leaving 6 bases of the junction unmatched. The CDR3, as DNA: TGTGCCAGCTCACGGGACAGATCGGCCAATGAGCAGTTCTTC. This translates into CASSRDRSANEQFF.

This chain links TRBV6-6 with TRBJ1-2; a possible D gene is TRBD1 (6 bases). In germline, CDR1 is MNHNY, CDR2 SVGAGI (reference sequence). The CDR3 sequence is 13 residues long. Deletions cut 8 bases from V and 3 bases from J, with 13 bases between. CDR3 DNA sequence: TGTGCCAGCGGGGGCGGGACTGACTATGGCTACACCTTC. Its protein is CASGGGTDYGYTF.

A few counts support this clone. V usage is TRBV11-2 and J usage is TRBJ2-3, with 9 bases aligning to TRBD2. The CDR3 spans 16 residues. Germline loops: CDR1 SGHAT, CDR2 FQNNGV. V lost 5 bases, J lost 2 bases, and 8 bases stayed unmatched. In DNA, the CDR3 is TGTGCCAGCAGCCGAAGACTAGCGGAACCCACAGATACGCAGTATTTT. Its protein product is CASSRRLAEPTDTQYF.

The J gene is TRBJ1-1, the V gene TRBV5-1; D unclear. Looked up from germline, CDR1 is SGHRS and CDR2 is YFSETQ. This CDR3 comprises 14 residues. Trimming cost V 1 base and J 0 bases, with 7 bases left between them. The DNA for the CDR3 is TGCGCCAGCAGCTTGATTCCCCTGAACACTGAAGCTTTCTTT. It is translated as CASSLIPLNTEAFF.

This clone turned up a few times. CDR3 loop: CASSSSTPGWTGELFF. The CDR3 region has the DNA TGTGCCAGCAGTTCGAGTACTCCCGGGTGGACCGGGGAGCTGTTTTTT. The chain uses TRBV27 and TRBJ2-2, with no clear D. CDR1 MNHEY and CDR2 SMNVEV come from the germline V gene (reference sequence). The CDR3 is 16 residues long. Trimming cost V 4 bases and J 5 bases, with 17 bases left between them.